The 24 T cell receptor beta chains given below trace back to one sample, sequenced in a study of CD8+CD57+ T cells in acquired aplastic anemia. CDR3 and TCR beta VDJ profiling relied on a genomic DNA template. TCRdb independently ran MiXCR on the reads; one entry per CDR3 protein. The sample lists around 430,000 distinct CDR3 sequences; under 40% were seen once. Previously, flow cytometry had revealed CD8+CD57+ cell expansion in the patients chosen for sequencing. The specimen was sorted CD4+, CD8+, or CD8+CD57+ T cells (not recorded which) from PBMCs. Source of these receptors: a human donor with aplastic anemia.

This clonotype was counted a few times. The rearrangement links TRBV5-6 to TRBJ2-1; 10 nucleotides line up with TRBD2. The V gene's germline CDR1 is SGHDT and CDR2 YYEEEE. V was clipped by 2 bases and J by 0 bases; unmatched bases: 5. The CDR3 consists of 17 residues. The CDR3 region is CASSLVAGGSSYNEQFF. The CDR3 DNA reads as TGTGCCAGCAGCTTAGTAGCGGGGGGTAGCTCCTACAATGAGCAGTTCTTC.

This clonotype was picked up many times. The chain couples TRBV20-1 to TRBJ2-5; D is undetermined. Per germline, CDR1 DFQATT and CDR2 SNEGSKA (reference sequence). Trimming removed 3 bases at V and 3 bases at J, with 5 bases between. CDR3 length: 11 amino acids. The DNA for the CDR3 is TGCAGTGCTAGTCACGAAGAGACCCAGTACTTC. Encoded protein: CSASHEETQYF.

A few counts support this clonotype. V is TRBV2 and J is TRBJ2-7, with D perhaps being TRBD1 or TRBD2 (6 bases each). With 8 bases removed from V and 9 bases from J, the gap between germline ends came to 14 bases. Germline lookup yields CDR1 SNHLY and CDR2 FYNNEI. The CDR3 contains 11 residues. For the CDR3, the DNA is TGTGCCAGCCGAGCGGAGGGGGGGCAGTACTTC. Its translation: CASRAEGGQYF. Complete variable domain (other parts from reference TRBV2 and TRBJ2-7): EPEVTQTPSHQVTQMGQEVILRCVPISNHLYFYWYRQILGQKVEFLVSFYNNEISEKSEIFDDQFSVERPDGSNFTLKIRSTKLEDSAMYFCASRAEGGQYFGPGTRLTVT.

This clonotype was seen at least ten times. V usage is TRBV20-1 and J usage is TRBJ1-2; a possible D gene is TRBD1 (5 bases). The CDR3 extends over 14 amino acids. Germline-derived CDR1 and CDR2 are DFQATT and SNEGSKA (reference sequence). The V gene lost 4 bases and the J gene lost 6 bases, with 18 bases spanning the gap. CDR3 amino acids: CSATLSGPGDGYTF. The DNA for the CDR3 is TGCAGTGCTACCTTATCGGGACCGGGAGATGGCTACACCTTC.

This clonotype turned up a few times. This sequence joins TRBV5-1 and TRBJ2-3; 15 bases agree with TRBD2. The CDR3 runs 19 residues. Germline CDR1 is SGHRS and CDR2 is YFSETQ. V shed 1 base, J shed 0 bases, and the junction held 6 bases outside the gene matches. This CDR3 is CASSLQGLAGGLSTDTQYF. Written as DNA, the CDR3 is TGCGCCAGCAGCTTGCAGGGACTAGCGGGGGGCCTTAGCACAGATACGCAGTATTTT.

The genes are TRBV2 and TRBJ2-7, with TRBD2 identical over 7 bases. Per the germline V gene, CDR1 is SNHLY and CDR2 is FYNNEI. This CDR3 is built from 13 residues. Trimming cost V 5 bases and J 1 base; bases outside gene matches: 2. CDR3 bases: TGTGCCAGCAGTCCGCGGGAGTCCTACGAGCAGTACTTC. It encodes CASSPRESYEQYF. Full variable domain (rest looked up from reference TRBV2 and TRBJ2-7): EPEVTQTPSHQVTQMGQEVILRCVPISNHLYFYWYRQILGQKVEFLVSFYNNEISEKSEIFDDQFSVERPDGSNFTLKIRSTKLEDSAMYFCASSPRESYEQYFGPGTRLTVT.

The V gene is TRBV6-1, the J gene TRBJ1-1; D might be TRBD1 (6 bases). This CDR3 has 17 amino acids. The germline CDR1 and CDR2 sequences are MNHNS and SASEGT. V was shortened by 7 bases and J by 3 bases, with 24 bases between the two germline ends. The CDR3 sequence: CASTSWSRGDGDTEAFF. DNA for the CDR3: TGTGCCAGCACCTCATGGAGCAGGGGAGATGGGGACACTGAAGCTTTCTTT.

With respect to this clonotype: This sequence may be a read error, since a much larger clone differs from it by one base. The chain couples TRBV7-2 to TRBJ1-5, with D tentatively TRBD1 (5 bases). Germline V gene lookup returns CDR1 SGHTA and CDR2 FQGNSA. The CDR3 totals 14 residues. V gave up 7 bases and J gave up 5 bases, with 15 bases separating them. Here the CDR3 DNA reads TGTGCCAGCAACGACCAGGGAAACGATCAGCCCCAGCATTTT. Residues: CASNDQGNDQPQHF. Full variable domain (missing parts from reference TRBV7-2 and TRBJ1-5): GAGVSQSPSNKVTEKGKDVELRCDPISGHTALYWYRQSLGQGLEFLIYFQGNSAPDKSGLPSDRFSAERTGGSVSTLTIQRTQQEDSAVYLCASNDQGNDQPQHFGDGTRLSIL.

The CDR3 nucleotides read TGTGCCATCACCCCCGCCGGGACAGGGTTGGATCAGCCCCAGCATTTT. Encoded protein: CAITPAGTGLDQPQHF. J is TRBJ1-5 and V is TRBV10-3, with 9 bases lining up with TRBD1. J was trimmed by 5 bases and V by 7 bases; bases with no gene match: 12. CDR1 is ENHRY and CDR2 is SYGVKD in the germline V gene. The CDR3 is 16 residues long.

This clonotype was detected a few times. This sequence joins TRBV12-3 or TRBV12-4 and TRBJ2-5; a possible D gene is TRBD2 (5 bases). Trimming left V 2 bases short and J 1 base short, with 11 bases between. The CDR3 consists of 15 residues. The CDR3 here is CASSLRTPPQETQYF. DNA of the CDR3: TGTGCCAGCAGTTTACGGACTCCTCCCCAAGAGACCCAGTACTTC.

V gene TRBV19 combines with J gene TRBJ2-5, with D tentatively TRBD1 or TRBD2 (5 bases each). Per germline, CDR1 LNHDA and CDR2 SQIVND (reference sequence). Trimming left V 3 bases short and J 1 base short, with 12 bases between. The CDR3 totals 15 residues. CDR3 DNA sequence: TGTGCCAGTAGTATGGGTTGGGGGATCCAAGAGACCCAGTACTTC. It codes for CASSMGWGIQETQYF.

This clonotype appeared many times. This chain links TRBV24-1 with TRBJ1-6, with 10 bases aligning to TRBD1. The length of the CDR3 is 15 residues. The trim removed 1 base at V and 9 bases at J, leaving 2 bases unmatched. Germline assignment: CDR1 KGHDR and CDR2 SFDVKD. The CDR3 region is CATSDFDRGPSPLHF. CDR3 DNA: TGTGCCACCAGTGATTTCGACAGGGGGCCTTCACCCCTCCACTTT.

CDR3 residues: CASVSYSGNTIYF. The CDR3 coding sequence is TGTGCCAGCGTATCGTACTCTGGAAACACCATATATTTT. The rearrangement uses TRBV6-1 and TRBJ1-3; D unclear. This CDR3 is 13 amino acids long. Trimming left V 8 bases short and J 0 bases short, with 8 bases between. Germline V gives CDR1 MNHNS, CDR2 SASEGT.

This clonotype has ten or more counts. This chain links TRBV19 with TRBJ2-7, with 7 bases aligning to TRBD1. The CDR3 runs to 13 residues. Germline CDR1 LNHDA, CDR2 SQIVND (reference sequence). V lost 8 bases, J lost 0 bases, and 4 bases stayed unmatched. DNA of the CDR3: TGTGCCAGTGGTCGGGACAGCTCCTACGAGCAGTACTTC. It is translated as CASGRDSSYEQYF.

This clonotype turned up a few times. The rearrangement uses TRBV20-1 and TRBJ1-1; tentatively, D is TRBD1 (5 bases). The V gene lost 0 bases and the J gene lost 7 bases, with 15 bases spanning the gap. Germline lookup yields CDR1 DFQATT and CDR2 SNEGSKA (reference sequence). The CDR3 has 14 amino acids. The CDR3 DNA reads TGCAGTGCTAGAGATGCCGGGGGTGGGTTTGAAGCTTTCTTT. It encodes CSARDAGGGFEAFF.

This clonotype was observed many times. V gene TRBV20-1 combines with J gene TRBJ1-5; TRBD1 is a possible D gene (5 bases). V was clipped by 0 bases and J by 2 bases, with 11 bases between them. The CDR3 covers 15 residues. Looked up from germline, CDR1 is DFQATT and CDR2 is SNEGSKA (reference sequence). The CDR3 region has the DNA TGCAGTGCTAGAGACAGGGTTCCCGGCAATCAGCCCCAGCATTTT. Residues: CSARDRVPGNQPQHF.

This clonotype was seen a few times. The chain carries TRBV20-1 and TRBJ2-3; TRBD2 matches 14 bases. This CDR3 comprises 16 residues. With 6 bases clipped from V and 2 bases from J, the junction kept 7 bases outside the gene matches. Germline CDR1 is DFQATT and CDR2 is SNEGSKA (reference sequence). The DNA of the CDR3 is TGCAGTGCATATCCGGGACTAGCGGGAGTCACAGATACGCAGTATTTT. The encoded protein is CSAYPGLAGVTDTQYF.

In this sample, this clonotype turned up many times. V is TRBV5-6 and J is TRBJ1-2; no clear D gene. Trimming shortened V by 0 bases and J by 5 bases, and 2 bases separated the two germline ends. Germline-derived CDR1 and CDR2 are SGHDT and YYEEEE. The CDR3 extends over 11 amino acids. The CDR3 sequence: CASSLEYGYTF. The CDR3 DNA follows: TGTGCCAGCAGCTTGGAATATGGCTACACCTTC.

This clonotype was observed a few times. The chain combines TRBV19 with TRBJ2-7; 8 nucleotides match TRBD1. V was pared by 6 bases and J by 6 bases, with 13 bases of the junction left unmatched. The CDR3 contains 15 residues. Germline V gene lookup returns CDR1 LNHDA and CDR2 SQIVND (reference sequence). The CDR3 is CASRPGGAFNSEQYF. DNA of the CDR3: TGTGCCAGTAGACCAGGGGGCGCATTTAATTCCGAGCAGTACTTC.

The rearrangement uses TRBV19 and TRBJ2-6; either TRBD1 or TRBD2 may fit D (6 bases each). Germline CDR1 is LNHDA and CDR2 is SQIVND (reference sequence). V shed 9 bases and J shed 2 bases, with 14 bases lying between them. The CDR3 consists of 15 residues. Written as DNA, the CDR3 is TGTGCCAGCCGGGGGCGAAAGACTGGGGCCAACGTCCTGACTTTC. Translated, it gives CASRGRKTGANVLTF.

V gene TRBV24-1 combines with J gene TRBJ2-5; 8 positions match TRBD2. Germline assignment: CDR1 KGHDR and CDR2 SFDVKD. The CDR3 contains 14 residues. V lost 7 bases and J lost 9; bases outside the gene matches: 12. The CDR3: CATRPDGRASSQYF. Written as DNA, the CDR3 is TGTGCCACCAGACCTGACGGGAGGGCCTCTTCCCAGTACTTC.

This clonotype showed up many times. This rearrangement joins TRBV7-2 to TRBJ1-2; no reliable D call. The CDR3 contains 13 residues. Germline assignment: CDR1 SGHTA and CDR2 FQGNSA. V lost 7 bases to trimming and J lost 2 bases, with 11 bases between them. The CDR3 bases are TGTGCCAGCAACCAGCAGACCAACTATGGCTACACCTTC. Translating it yields CASNQQTNYGYTF.

This clonotype was picked up a small number of times. CDR3 sequence (DNA): TGTGCCAGCAGTGGGACAGGGGGCATTGTTGGAAATGAGCAGTTCTTC. Amino acids: CASSGTGGIVGNEQFF. This rearrangement joins TRBV2 to TRBJ2-1; 11 bases are shared with TRBD1. The J segment lost 7 bases and the V segment lost 4 bases, leaving 9 bases of the junction unmatched. This CDR3 is 16 amino acids long. CDR1 SNHLY and CDR2 FYNNEI come from the germline V gene.

This clonotype was found a few times. The chain has TRBV9 and TRBJ1-2; tentative D call: TRBD1 (5 bases). The V and J ends lost 3 bases and 10 bases respectively, with 16 bases between them. The CDR3 totals 13 residues. From germline, CDR1 is SGDLS and CDR2 YYNGEE. This CDR3 reads CASSAVLVRDYTF. The CDR3 nucleotides are TGTGCCAGCAGCGCGGTTCTTGTCAGGGACTACACCTTC.